This T cell receptor beta chain was recorded in a study of T cell responses to AZD1222 COVID-19 vaccine. Study-wide points: In the spike-specific TCR repertoire, nearly half reportedly target unmutated variant regions. It was only 6 or 7 AZD1222 recipients who were seropositive at baseline. Mostly white British, mostly female donors; authors suggested clonal diversity may be underestimated. Spike-specific TCR breadth and depth rose after two AZD1222 doses.

This clone was detected a few times. The antigen is unknown. The repertoire was sequenced with immunoSEQ multiplex PCR; TCRdb's copy has only in-frame clones and lacks some. The sample lists about 130,000 clones, 88% occurring once. Per the germline V gene, CDR1 is LNHDA and CDR2 is SQIVND (reference sequence). V was cut by 2 bases and J by 1 base, with 11 bases left in between. CDR3 length: 15 residues. The V gene is TRBV19, the J gene TRBJ1-1; D is ambiguous. Sequences were derived from peripheral blood, sampled on day 0 of AZD1222 vaccination. The clonotype originates from an adult in good health. The CDR3 spells CASSIRTRQNTEAFF. The CDR3 DNA is TGTGCCAGTAGTATACGAACCAGACAGAACACTGAAGCTTTCTTT.